This T cell receptor (beta chain) originates from a study of cytomegalovirus exposure and HLA in healthy donors. Study in general: Of over 350 genotyped donors, roughly 81% grouped in the Caucasian-associated ancestry cluster. General study results and limits: CMV serostatus was the only recorded immune exposure for donors. Productive status was seen about 90% or about 30% of the time for most TCR beta V segments in an earlier analysis. A later analysis reportedly found that, within productive TCRs, an Asian-associated ancestry cluster had fewer N-insertions than the mean observed across the roughly 700 donors.

The PCR was carried out with 60 Vbeta primers and 13 Jbeta primers. Sequenced by immunoSEQ multiplex PCR; TCRdb stores in-frame clones only, minus some. The table includes about 190,000 clones, 65% to 85% detected once. Remarks on this clone: As yet, its antigen is unknown.

The sequenced material came from PBMCs. The receptor's source is a boy aged 2 to 9 in good health and CMV-seronegative.

CDR3 sequence: CASSVAMGGYTGELFF. CDR3 DNA sequence: TGTGCCAGCAGCGTAGCTATGGGGGGGTACACCGGGGAGCTGTTTTTT. The V and J genes are TRBV9 and TRBJ2-2; TRBD2 agrees at 7 bases. Germline V lookup: CDR1 SGDLS, CDR2 YYNGEE. The CDR3 length is 16 residues. V was pared by 0 bases and J by 3 bases, with 5 bases of the junction left unmatched.